Below, 27 T cell receptor beta chains from the same sample are listed, as sequenced in a study of blood T cell repertoires in COVID-19. The method was immunoSEQ multiplex PCR; TCRdb's version includes in-frame clones alone and lacks a portion of them. The sample consists of about 160,000 clones, approximately 82% of them appearing once. Specimen: peripheral blood. The receptors come from a woman aged 80 or over with active or convalescent COVID-19.

The V and J genes are TRBV12-3 or TRBV12-4 and TRBJ1-6, with TRBD1 identical over 8 bases. The CDR3 consists of 12 residues. V lost 5 bases to trimming and J lost 10 bases; unmatched junction nucleotides: 1. CDR3 sequence reads: CASSDRGSPLHF. CDR3 DNA sequence: TGTGCCAGCAGTGACAGGGGATCACCCCTCCACTTT.

This clone appeared once. The chain has TRBV5-1 and TRBJ2-5; 9 nucleotides match TRBD1. CDR1 is SGHRS and CDR2 is YFSETQ in the germline V gene. J lost 0 bases, V lost 7 bases, and 4 bases had no gene match. CDR3 length equals 14 residues. In nucleotides, the CDR3 is TGCGCCAGCGGGACAGGGAATAACCAAGAGACCCAGTACTTC. It yields the protein CASGTGNNQETQYF. Full variable domain (remainder filled in from reference TRBV5-1 and TRBJ2-5): KAGVTQTPRYLIKTRGQQVTLSCSPISGHRSVSWYQQTPGQGLQFLFEYFSETQRNKGNFPGRFSGRQFSNSRSEMNVSTLELGDSALYLCASGTGNNQETQYFGPGTRLLVL.

This clone was seen only once. This sequence joins TRBV28 and TRBJ2-6; TRBD1 is a possible D gene (6 bases). Germline V gives CDR1 MDHEN, CDR2 SYDVKM. This CDR3 is built from 14 residues. V lost 2 bases and J lost 4, with 6 bases in between. CDR3 residues: CASSLGGGANVLTF. The DNA for the CDR3 is TGTGCCAGCAGTTTAGGGGGCGGGGCCAACGTCCTGACTTTC.

The CDR3 DNA reads TGTGCCAGTAGTTCCTGGGACAGTCAAGAGACCCAGTACTTC. Its translation: CASSSWDSQETQYF. The gene calls are TRBV19 and TRBJ2-5; 7 nucleotides agree with TRBD1. V was pared by 5 bases and J by 2 bases, with 5 bases of the junction left unmatched. Germline CDR1 is LNHDA and CDR2 is SQIVND (reference sequence). The CDR3 has 14 amino acids. Drawing the rest from reference TRBV19 and TRBJ2-5, the complete variable domain is DGGITQSPKYLFRKEGQNVTLSCEQNLNHDAMYWYRQDPGQGLRLIYYSQIVNDFQKGDIAEGYSVSREKKESFPLTVTSAQKNPTAFYLCASSSWDSQETQYFGPGTRLLVL.

The V and J genes are TRBV5-4 and TRBJ1-1; D may be TRBD1 (6 bases). Trimming removed 4 bases from V and 1 base from J, with 17 bases in between. The CDR3 is made up of 16 amino acids. Germline CDR1 and CDR2: SGHNT and YYREEE (reference sequence). The CDR3 DNA is TGTGCCAGCAGCCGCGGGGGGGCAGGTAGGAACACTGAAGCTTTCTTT. Residues: CASSRGGAGRNTEAFF.

V usage is TRBV5-1 and J usage is TRBJ1-3; D not resolved. Between the trimmed V and J ends, which lost 4 bases and 0 bases, there was a span of 17 bases. This CDR3 has 17 amino acids. The V gene's germline CDR1 is SGHRS and CDR2 YFSETQ. The CDR3 coding sequence is TGCGCCAGCAGCGCCGCAATTGCAGCGAGCTCTGGAAACACCATATATTTT. It specifies CASSAAIAASSGNTIYF.

The chain employs TRBV18 and TRBJ1-4; the D is unclear. The CDR3 totals 12 residues. Trimming left V 2 bases short and J 12 bases short, with 10 bases between. Germline assignment: CDR1 KGHSH and CDR2 LQKENI. The CDR3 loop is CASSPEGGQLFF. CDR3 DNA sequence: TGTGCCAGCTCACCAGAAGGTGGGCAACTGTTTTTT.

The rearrangement links TRBV9 to TRBJ2-5; 7 bases line up with TRBD2. The CDR3 runs to 13 residues. Germline values: CDR1 SGDLS, CDR2 YYNGEE. The V segment lost 0 bases and the J segment 5 bases; nucleotides outside the gene matches: 1. CDR3 nucleotide sequence: TGTGCCAGCAGCGTAGGCGGGAGTGAGACCCAGTACTTC. This codes for CASSVGGSETQYF.

The chain carries TRBV6-2 or TRBV6-3 and TRBJ2-4; 7 bases align to TRBD2. Germline-derived CDR1 and CDR2 are MNHEY and SVGEGT. The CDR3 totals 14 residues. The junction had 5 bases not matched to a gene; V was cut back by 7 bases and J by 2 bases. Here the CDR3 DNA reads TGTGCCAGCACCCCCGGGGGGACCAAAAACATTCAGTACTTC. Residues: CASTPGGTKNIQYF.

The V gene is TRBV5-1, the J gene TRBJ2-1; 10 bases align to TRBD2. Per germline, CDR1 SGHRS and CDR2 YFSETQ. Trimming cost V 3 bases and J 6 bases; bases outside gene matches: 6. CDR3 length equals 15 residues. The CDR3 is CASSSGLALINEQFF. CDR3 DNA: TGCGCCAGCAGCTCGGGACTAGCGCTTATCAATGAGCAGTTCTTC. Together with reference TRBV5-1 and TRBJ2-1, the CDR3 gives the full variable domain: KAGVTQTPRYLIKTRGQQVTLSCSPISGHRSVSWYQQTPGQGLQFLFEYFSETQRNKGNFPGRFSGRQFSNSRSEMNVSTLELGDSALYLCASSSGLALINEQFFGPGTRLTVL.

This chain uses TRBV5-4 with TRBJ2-7; D not resolved. This CDR3 spans 11 amino acids. Germline V lookup: CDR1 SGHNT, CDR2 YYREEE (reference sequence). V was trimmed by 2 bases and J by 5 bases, leaving 5 bases between them. Here the CDR3 reads CASSFSNEQYF. Here the CDR3 DNA reads TGTGCCAGCAGCTTTAGTAACGAGCAGTACTTC.

J is TRBJ2-1 and V is TRBV30; a weak D match, TRBD1 (6 bases). Trimming took off 5 bases at V and 4 bases at J, with 21 bases between the two ends. In germline, CDR1 is GTSNPN, CDR2 SVGIG (reference sequence). The CDR3 spans 16 residues. The CDR3 DNA reads as TGTGCCTGGGCCCCTCCGGGACATGGGGGATACAATGAGCAGTTCTTC. Translated, it gives CAWAPPGHGGYNEQFF.

CDR3 region: CASTESSGANVLTF. CDR3 sequence (DNA): TGCGCCAGCACCGAGAGCTCTGGGGCCAACGTCCTGACTTTC. J is TRBJ2-6 and V is TRBV5-1; D remains unclear. Germline values: CDR1 SGHRS, CDR2 YFSETQ. Trimming stripped 6 bases from V and 0 bases from J, with 7 bases between. The CDR3 sequence is 14 residues long.

V usage is TRBV28 and J usage is TRBJ1-5, with a possible D match to TRBD1 (6 bases). CDR3 length equals 14 residues. Germline loops: CDR1 MDHEN, CDR2 SYDVKM. Trimming took off 2 bases at V and 7 bases at J, with 12 bases between the two ends. Here the CDR3 reads CASSLMDSGQPQHF. Written as DNA, the CDR3 is TGTGCCAGCAGTTTAATGGACAGCGGCCAGCCCCAGCATTTT.

The rearrangement joins TRBV6-2 or TRBV6-3 to TRBJ2-7, with D maybe TRBD2 (6 bases). This CDR3 region has 15 residues. Trimming took 2 bases from V and 3 from J, leaving 14 bases between them. In germline, CDR1 is MNHEY, CDR2 SVGEGT. The CDR3: CASSYGGAGGYEQYF. The CDR3 coding sequence is TGTGCCAGCAGTTACGGGGGAGCGGGTGGCTACGAGCAGTACTTC.

The chain carries TRBV12-3 or TRBV12-4 and TRBJ1-1; D not resolved. CDR3 length: 11 residues. The V and J ends lost 3 bases and 8 bases respectively, with 7 bases between them. CDR3 nucleotides: TGTGCCAGCAGTTTCAGGCGCGAAGCTTTCTTT. It translates to CASSFRREAFF.

This chain links TRBV19 with TRBJ2-5, with D tentatively TRBD2 (5 bases). Trimming pared 5 bases from V and 5 bases from J, leaving 9 bases between. The CDR3 extends over 12 amino acids. CDR1 and CDR2 from the germline V gene are LNHDA and SQIVND (reference sequence). The CDR3 reads CASSLAEETQYF. In nucleotides, the CDR3 is TGTGCCAGTAGTCTAGCTGAGGAGACCCAGTACTTC.

Points on this clone: The junction does not match germline at one end; this may be a read error. The chain employs TRBV18 and TRBJ2-7; D gene ambiguous. Germline-derived CDR1 and CDR2 are KGHSH and LQKENI. This CDR3 region has 11 residues. In DNA form, the CDR3 reads TGTGCCAGCTCACCCTCCCACGAGCAGTACTTC. It translates to CASSPSHEQYF.

A note on this clone: The junction departs from germline at one end; a sequencing error may be responsible. V gene TRBV3-1 (or the pseudogene TRBV3-2) combines with J gene TRBJ1-2, with D perhaps TRBD1 (5 bases). Germline CDR1 reads LGHDT; CDR2 reads YNNKEL (reference sequence). The length of the CDR3 is 13 residues. Here the CDR3 DNA reads TGTGCCACCAGCTTAGACAGATCCTATGGCTACACCTTC. This sequence encodes CATSLDRSYGYTF.

The chain links TRBV2 to TRBJ2-1; 9 nucleotides match TRBD1. V shed 1 base and J 6 bases; nucleotides not matched to a gene: 16. The CDR3 length is 19 residues. The germline gives CDR1 SNHLY, CDR2 FYNNEI. The CDR3 DNA reads as TGTGCCAGCAGTGAAGTCAATAATAGGTACAGGGGGCTGGCCAATGAGCAGTTCTTC. Its protein is CASSEVNNRYRGLANEQFF.

This clone was counted once. The chain is built from TRBV9 and TRBJ2-3, with TRBD2 matching over 11 bases. The V and J ends lost 1 base and 0 bases, in that order; junction bases with no gene match: 10. Germline CDR1 reads SGDLS; CDR2 reads YYNGEE. This CDR3 region has 19 residues. The CDR3 DNA is TGTGCCAGCAGCGTATTCGGGACTAGCGGATTCTTTAGCACAGATACGCAGTATTTT. Its protein is CASSVFGTSGFFSTDTQYF.

In this sample, this clone turned up a few times. This rearrangement joins TRBV5-1 to TRBJ2-1, with 10 nucleotides matching TRBD1. This CDR3 region has 15 residues. With 4 bases clipped from V and 3 bases from J, the junction kept 4 bases outside the gene matches. The germline V gene encodes CDR1 SGHRS and CDR2 YFSETQ. The DNA of the CDR3 is TGCGCCAGCAGCACGGGACAGGGGAACTACAATGAGCAGTTCTTC. As protein: CASSTGQGNYNEQFF.

This chain joins TRBV7-2 and TRBJ2-1, with D possibly TRBD1 on 5 matching bases. This CDR3 has 16 residues. Germline CDR1 is SGHTA and CDR2 is FQGNSA. Trimming removed 6 bases at V and 3 bases at J, with 18 bases between. Written as DNA, the CDR3 is TGTGCCAGCAGTGTCACCAGTGCAGGGCACTACAATGAGCAGTTCTTC. Amino acids: CASSVTSAGHYNEQFF.

This clone was counted a single time. The V gene is TRBV27, the J gene TRBJ2-2; the D gene is possibly TRBD1 (6 bases). The CDR3 contains 16 residues. The germline V gene has CDR1 MNHEY and CDR2 SMNVEV (reference sequence). The V end lost 2 bases, the J end lost 5 bases, and 15 bases lay between the germline ends. In nucleotides, the CDR3 is TGTGCCAGCAGTTTAAGAGCAGGGGCAGGGACCGGGGAGCTGTTTTTT. Translation gives CASSLRAGAGTGELFF.

CDR3 region: CASSQHVTGGAEQYF. The DNA for the CDR3 is TGTGCCAGCAGCCAACACGTCACAGGGGGCGCCGAGCAGTACTTC. The V call is TRBV9, the J call TRBJ2-7, with TRBD1 matching 9 bases. This CDR3 comprises 15 residues. Germline-derived CDR1 and CDR2 are SGDLS and YYNGEE. Trimming cost V 4 bases and J 6 bases; bases outside gene matches: 11.

This chain connects TRBV10-2 to TRBJ2-3; no definite D call. Germline V CDR1 and CDR2: WSHSY, SAAADI. Trimming took off 0 bases at V and 0 bases at J, with 7 bases between the two ends. The CDR3 totals 15 residues. The CDR3 region is CASSESRLSTDTQYF. CDR3 DNA sequence: TGCGCCAGCAGTGAGTCGAGGTTGAGCACAGATACGCAGTATTTT.

This chain uses TRBV28 with TRBJ1-5; the D is unclear. This CDR3 has 14 residues. The V end lost 2 bases, the J end lost 4 bases, and 9 bases lay between the germline ends. Looked up from germline, CDR1 is MDHEN and CDR2 is SYDVKM. CDR3 coding DNA: TGTGCCAGCAGTTTAAACCCCAGGAATCAGCCCCAGCATTTT. It is translated as CASSLNPRNQPQHF.